The next 11 T cell receptor beta chains were all read from a single sample in a study of spatial heterogeneity in lung cancer. As to time point: sample taken at primary tumor resection. The authors sequenced whole RNA from tumor, nontumor lung or frozen PBMC without sorting. MiXCR, applied by TCRdb to the 5' RACE reads, yields one record per CDR3 protein. The table shows fewer than 15,000 distinct CDR3 sequences, with approximately 4.8% occurring only once. The input for sequencing was lung tumor tissue, taken at surgery. The receptors come from a human donor with early-stage non-small cell lung cancer.

This clonotype was detected many times. This beta chain represents an off-target read in a library built for alpha chains; its size is of limited meaning. The gene calls are TRBV4-1 and TRBJ2-2; D is unresolved. V was shortened by 3 bases and J by 5 bases, with 13 bases between the two germline ends. The CDR3 covers 15 residues. Looked up from germline, CDR1 is MGHRA and CDR2 is YSYEKL. The CDR3 bases are TGCGCCAGCAGCCACCCCCTCAAAGGGACCGGGGAGCTGTTTTTT. It is translated as CASSHPLKGTGELFF.

This clonotype is medium-sized within its sample. The library was prepared for alpha chains; this beta chain is a stray read, so its frequency means little. The chain combines TRBV3-1 with TRBJ2-3; D call uncertain. Trimming took 1 base from V and 5 from J, leaving 1 base between them. CDR1 LGHDT and CDR2 YNNKEL come from the germline V gene (reference sequence). CDR3 length equals 11 residues. Here the CDR3 reads CASSQVDTQYF. The CDR3 DNA is TGTGCCAGCAGCCAAGTAGATACGCAGTATTTT.

This clonotype was recorded at least ten times. This beta chain represents an off-target read in a library built for alpha chains; its size is of limited meaning. The chain employs TRBV15 and TRBJ1-2, with D possibly TRBD1 on 5 matching bases. Germline assignment: CDR1 LNHNV and CDR2 YYDKDF (reference sequence). The CDR3 runs to 16 residues. The V end lost 5 bases, the J end lost 0 bases, and 16 bases lay between the germline ends. CDR3 nucleotide sequence: TGTGCCACCAGCTCCTTTGGGACGGCTACTAACTATGGCTACACCTTC. Translating gives CATSSFGTATNYGYTF.

At least ten counts were recorded for this clonotype. Found in a library prepared for alpha chains, this beta chain is an off-target read, and its abundance has little meaning. The chain carries TRBV6-6 and TRBJ1-2; TRBD1 matches at 9 bases. The V gene end was trimmed by 5 bases and the J gene end by 2 bases; junction bases not matched to a gene: 6. There are 15 residues in the CDR3. Per germline, CDR1 MNHNY and CDR2 SVGAGI (reference sequence). The CDR3: CASSPGTGKNYGYTF. In DNA, the CDR3 is TGTGCCAGCAGTCCTGGGACAGGGAAAAACTATGGCTACACCTTC.

This clonotype was observed at least ten times. As an off-target read in a library built for alpha chains, this beta chain has a frequency of little significance. The rearrangement joins TRBV6-2 or TRBV6-3 to TRBJ2-5, with 8 bases aligning to TRBD2. The V gene's germline CDR1 is MNHEY and CDR2 SVGEGT. This CDR3 has 15 amino acids. Trimming took 6 bases from V and 4 from J; bases not matched to a gene: 10. The CDR3 DNA sequence: TGTGCCAGCAGCCATCCGGGCGGGGGGCGAGAGACCCAGTACTTC. Amino acid sequence: CASSHPGGGRETQYF.

This clonotype was counted many times. This beta chain is off target for a library built for alpha chains, so its abundance means little. The genes are TRBV7-9 and TRBJ1-3; D not resolved. Germline values: CDR1 SEHNR, CDR2 FQNEAQ (reference sequence). The CDR3 contains 14 residues. Between the trimmed V and J ends, which lost 5 bases and 4 bases, there was a span of 12 bases. The CDR3 region has the DNA TGTGCCAGCAGCCGTGAGGGCAGCGGAAACACCATATATTTT. It specifies CASSREGSGNTIYF.

At least ten counts were recorded for this clonotype. This beta chain is off target for a library built for alpha chains, so its abundance means little. The V gene is TRBV20-1, the J gene TRBJ1-6, with 9 positions matching TRBD1. The germline gives CDR1 DFQATT, CDR2 SNEGSKA (reference sequence). The CDR3 covers 15 residues. J lost 9 bases, V lost 3 bases, and 9 bases had no gene match. The CDR3 nucleotides read TGCAGTGCTAGGCCGGACAGGGGTGGGTCTTCACCCCTCCACTTT. This gives the protein CSARPDRGGSSPLHF.

This clonotype came up many times. A library prepared for alpha chains yielded this beta chain as an off-target read; its size is of little meaning. The chain joins TRBV2 to TRBJ2-5; the D is unclear. Trimming left V 1 base short and J 6 bases short, with 0 bases between. Per the germline V gene, CDR1 is SNHLY and CDR2 is FYNNEI. The CDR3 loop spans 10 amino acids. The CDR3 bases are TGTGCCAGCAGTGAAGAGACCCAGTACTTC. Translating it yields CASSEETQYF.

The table lists this clonotype with many counts. As an off-target read in a library built for alpha chains, this beta chain has a frequency of little significance. The CDR3 nucleotides read TGTGCCAGCAGTTCAAAACAGGGGCTGAACACTGAAGCTTTCTTT. This sequence encodes CASSSKQGLNTEAFF. This chain connects TRBV27 to TRBJ1-1, with 7 bases identical to TRBD1. This CDR3 is built from 15 residues. Trimming at V came to 4 bases and at J to 0 bases, leaving 5 bases not matched to a gene. Germline CDR1 MNHEY, CDR2 SMNVEV (reference sequence).

This clonotype appeared many times. This beta chain slipped into a library made for alpha chains as a stray read, so its size is not meaningful. The V and J genes are TRBV7-2 and TRBJ1-2; D may be TRBD1 (6 bases). The CDR3 consists of 14 residues. The germline CDR1 and CDR2 sequences are SGHTA and FQGNSA. Trimming pared 5 bases from V and 5 bases from J, leaving 15 bases between. CDR3 region: CASSISPQGYGYTF. CDR3 sequence (DNA): TGTGCCAGCAGCATCTCACCCCAGGGGTATGGCTACACCTTC.

This clonotype has at least ten counts. Since it is a stray read in a library aimed at alpha chains, this beta chain has a size that is not meaningful. The chain uses TRBV4-3 and TRBJ1-4; 8 bases line up with TRBD1. The V gene end was trimmed by 3 bases and the J gene end by 1 base; junction bases not matched to a gene: 7. Germline lookup yields CDR1 LGHNA and CDR2 YSLEER. This CDR3 region has 17 residues. The CDR3 sequence is CASSQIGQGITNEKLFF. The CDR3 nucleotides are TGCGCCAGCAGCCAGATCGGACAGGGAATAACTAATGAAAAACTGTTTTTT.